A single sample is the source of the 20 T cell receptor beta chains below, sequenced in a study of beta chain features in type 1 diabetes. Expressed TCRB transcripts were sequenced because the isolated RNA had all been reverse transcribed beforehand. The data were produced by immunoSEQ multiplex PCR, yet TCRdb's version contains in-frame clones alone and is incomplete. The top ten hold 0.044% of the sample, which has 300,000 to 450,000 clones, around a fifth seen once. The sequencing sample was made of naive CD4+ T cells from blood. The receptors were gathered from a woman aged 18-29 years in good health.

This clone was picked up a small number of times. V and J are TRBV6-5 and TRBJ1-2, with TRBD1 identical over 11 bases. Germline V CDR1 and CDR2: MNHEY, SVGAGI. The CDR3 runs to 15 residues. The V segment lost 0 bases and the J segment 5 bases; nucleotides outside the gene matches: 2. The CDR3, as DNA: TGTGCCAGCAGTTACTCCGGGGACAGGGGGTATGGCTACACCTTC. This sequence encodes CASSYSGDRGYGYTF.

V is TRBV29-1 and J is TRBJ2-5; D is undetermined. Germline CDR1 reads SQVTM; CDR2 reads ANQGSEA. The CDR3 totals 13 residues. The V and J ends lost 3 bases and 4 bases respectively, with 12 bases between them. The CDR3 sequence is CSVDGTGGETQYF. CDR3 in DNA: TGCAGCGTTGATGGTACGGGTGGAGAGACCCAGTACTTC.

The chain couples TRBV6-6 to TRBJ1-1, with D perhaps matching TRBD1 (5 bases). This CDR3 region has 12 residues. Germline V gene data show CDR1 as MNHNY and CDR2 as SVGAGI (reference sequence). V shed 5 bases and J shed 4 bases, with 8 bases lying between them. Here the CDR3 DNA reads TGTGCCAGCAGTCAACAGGTCACTGAAGCTTTCTTT. Its protein is CASSQQVTEAFF.

The rearrangement uses TRBV10-3 and TRBJ1-2; 7 bases are a match to TRBD1. Germline trimming cut 6 bases from V and 8 bases from J; bases unmatched to any gene: 9. This CDR3 spans 13 amino acids. CDR1 and CDR2 from the germline V gene are ENHRY and SYGVKD. CDR3 loop: CAIRDLQGEGYTF. The CDR3 region has the DNA TGTGCCATCAGGGACCTTCAGGGGGAGGGCTACACCTTC.

The table lists this clone with a few counts. J is TRBJ2-6 and V is TRBV7-2, with D hard to call. Trimming shortened V by 5 bases and J by 4 bases, and 12 bases separated the two germline ends. Germline V gene lookup returns CDR1 SGHTA and CDR2 FQGNSA. There are 15 residues in the CDR3. The CDR3 region is CASSPRWAGANVLTF. In DNA, the CDR3 is TGTGCCAGCAGCCCCCGCTGGGCGGGGGCCAACGTCCTGACTTTC.

The chain has TRBV9 and TRBJ1-6; TRBD1 agrees at 7 bases. The CDR3 runs 14 residues. Trimming cost V 0 bases and J 9 bases; bases outside gene matches: 3. Looked up from germline, CDR1 is SGDLS and CDR2 is YYNGEE. The CDR3 loop reads CASSVGQGRSPLHF. The CDR3 DNA is TGTGCCAGCAGCGTAGGACAGGGACGTTCACCCCTCCACTTT.

The gene calls are TRBV30 and TRBJ1-2; the D is unclear. The CDR3 extends over 13 amino acids. Trimming removed 2 bases at V and 8 bases at J, with 15 bases between. Germline V gene data show CDR1 as GTSNPN and CDR2 as SVGIG (reference sequence). CDR3 DNA sequence: TGTGCCTGGAGTTTCAGTGCCCGCGGGGGCTACACCTTC. Amino acid sequence: CAWSFSARGGYTF.

This clone was seen more than once but under ten times. The rearrangement joins TRBV5-4 to TRBJ2-3; perhaps TRBD2 as D (5 bases). The CDR3 loop spans 14 amino acids. V dropped 5 bases and J dropped 2 bases, with 12 bases sitting between them. Germline V gives CDR1 SGHNT, CDR2 YYREEE (reference sequence). This chain's CDR3 is CASRLVGPTDTQYF. DNA of the CDR3: TGTGCCAGCAGACTAGTAGGTCCCACAGATACGCAGTATTTT.

This clone was counted a few times. The germline gene is not matched at one end of the junction; a read error may be the cause. This chain connects TRBV7-7 to TRBJ2-1; a weak D match, TRBD1 (5 bases). CDR3 length equals 14 residues. The germline gives CDR1 SSHAT, CDR2 FNYEAQ (reference sequence). The CDR3 coding sequence is TGTGCTAGCAGCCCTACTTTGGGGCGCCAGGGGCAGTTCTTC. Amino acids: CASSPTLGRQGQFF.

This clone has only a few counts. The V and J genes are TRBV18 and TRBJ2-3, with TRBD2 matching 9 bases. In germline, CDR1 is KGHSH, CDR2 LQKENI. The J segment lost 6 bases and the V segment lost 4 bases, leaving 2 bases of the junction unmatched. The CDR3 totals 13 residues. The CDR3 coding sequence is TGTGCCAGCTCACGACTAGCGGTGGATACGCAGTATTTT. Translation: CASSRLAVDTQYF.

This chain uses TRBV11-2 with TRBJ2-2; D perhaps matches TRBD2 (5 bases). Per germline, CDR1 SGHAT and CDR2 FQNNGV. The ends were cut back, 6 bases at V and 1 base at J, with 12 bases in the middle. The CDR3 loop spans 15 amino acids. Here the CDR3 DNA reads TGTGCCAGCAGTCGAGAGCGGAGGAACACCGGGGAGCTGTTTTTT. Its protein product is CASSRERRNTGELFF.

This chain connects TRBV5-1 to TRBJ2-1; 8 bases line up with TRBD1. The junction had 5 bases not matched to a gene; V was cut back by 4 bases and J by 5 bases. Germline V gene data show CDR1 as SGHRS and CDR2 as YFSETQ. CDR3 size: 14 residues. CDR3 sequence reads: CASSQGQEDNEQFF. DNA of the CDR3: TGCGCCAGCAGCCAGGGACAGGAGGACAATGAGCAGTTCTTC.

This rearrangement joins TRBV7-2 to TRBJ2-5; the match to TRBD2 covers 10 bases. Germline CDR1 and CDR2: SGHTA and FQGNSA. The V gene end was trimmed by 8 bases and the J gene end by 6 bases; junction bases not matched to a gene: 12. This CDR3 is 15 amino acids long. CDR3 DNA sequence: TGTGCCAGCCGCAAAATGGCTAGCGGGGGACAGACCCAGTACTTC. Protein: CASRKMASGGQTQYF.

J is TRBJ1-4 and V is TRBV30; no reliable D call. Trimming left V 4 bases short and J 6 bases short, with 15 bases between. This CDR3 contains 14 residues. Per the germline V gene, CDR1 is GTSNPN and CDR2 is SVGIG (reference sequence). The CDR3, as DNA: TGTGCCTGGATGGCTAAGAGGGCTGATGAAAAACTGTTTTTT. Protein sequence: CAWMAKRADEKLFF. The complete variable domain, with remaining parts taken from reference TRBV30 and TRBJ1-4, reads SQTIHQWPATLVQPVGSPLSLECTVEGTSNPNLYWYRQAAGRGLQLLFYSVGIGQISSEVPQNLSASRPQDRQFILSSKKLLLSDSGFYLCAWMAKRADEKLFFGSGTQLSVL.

This chain connects TRBV4-1 to TRBJ1-6; D is perhaps TRBD1 (6 bases). Germline values: CDR1 MGHRA, CDR2 YSYEKL. V was shortened by 4 bases and J by 10 bases, with 17 bases between the two germline ends. This CDR3 region has 15 residues. In DNA form, the CDR3 reads TGCGCCAGCAGCCGGTCAGGGGATGGTGGCTCACCCCTCCACTTT. Translating it yields CASSRSGDGGSPLHF.

V and J are TRBV2 and TRBJ2-7; perhaps TRBD2 as D (5 bases). Germline-derived CDR1 and CDR2 are SNHLY and FYNNEI. The CDR3 length is 13 residues. V was cut by 8 bases and J by 2 bases, with 13 bases left in between. CDR3 sequence (DNA): TGTGCCAGCGGCTTGGACTTCGCCTACGAGCAGTACTTC. It yields the protein CASGLDFAYEQYF.

The chain employs TRBV6-5 and TRBJ1-2, with 10 bases matching TRBD1. The CDR3 runs 15 residues. Germline trimming cut 5 bases from V and 2 bases from J; bases unmatched to any gene: 5. Per germline, CDR1 MNHEY and CDR2 SVGAGI. Here the CDR3 reads CASSRWDRGNYGYTF. Written as DNA, the CDR3 is TGTGCCAGCAGTCGGTGGGACAGGGGCAACTATGGCTACACCTTC.

This chain links TRBV5-1 with TRBJ2-6; D is possibly TRBD1 (6 bases). The germline gives CDR1 SGHRS, CDR2 YFSETQ. This CDR3 spans 16 amino acids. V was trimmed by 2 bases and J by 2 bases, leaving 11 bases between them. Here the CDR3 DNA reads TGCGCCAGCAGCTTCTCAGGGGAGCCTGGGGCCAACGTCCTGACTTTC. It yields the protein CASSFSGEPGANVLTF.

The rearrangement uses TRBV5-4 and TRBJ2-2; TRBD2 matches 12 bases. CDR3 length: 17 residues. Trimming removed 6 bases from V and 6 bases from J; junction bases left unmatched: 12. Looked up from germline, CDR1 is SGHNT and CDR2 is YYREEE (reference sequence). The CDR3 DNA follows: TGTGCCAGCACCGTCGGACTAGCGGGGAAGAAGGCCGGGGAGCTGTTTTTT. The encoded protein is CASTVGLAGKKAGELFF.

Details on this clone: Other DNA sequences in the same sample also yield this CDR3. The chain has TRBV7-2 and TRBJ2-7; TRBD2 aligns across 11 bases. Germline CDR1 and CDR2: SGHTA and FQGNSA. The ends lost 2 bases at V and 4 bases at J; junction bases unmatched: 1. This CDR3 region has 14 residues. The CDR3 region is CASSLLAGGYEQYF. Written as DNA, the CDR3 is TGTGCCAGCAGCTTACTAGCGGGGGGTTACGAGCAGTACTTC.